The 28 T cell receptor beta chains below were found in one sample sequenced in a study of vaccination and CD4 T cells after COVID-19. Their specific antigens are unknown. Cultured CD4+ T-cell DNA underwent Oncomine TCR Beta short-read sequencing. One entry per CDR3 protein, called by TCRdb with MiXCR from the PCR reads. The sample yields 11,000 to 15,000 distinct CDR3 sequences, about 26% seen once. Treatment meaning: approximately 9-day PBMC culture with coronavirus spike peptide pools or control peptides (ViraFEST assay). Sequences were obtained from cultured CD4+ T cells from blood. The source is a human donor with COVID-19.

The chain couples TRBV15 to TRBJ2-7; D might be TRBD2 (6 bases). The CDR3 totals 15 residues. In germline, CDR1 is LNHNV, CDR2 YYDKDF (reference sequence). With 8 bases removed from V and 7 bases from J, the gap between germline ends came to 24 bases. The CDR3 DNA reads as TGTGCCACCGCACTTGGTCCTGGGGGGTCGGTTGAGCAGTACTTC. As protein: CATALGPGGSVEQYF. Drawing the rest from reference TRBV15 and TRBJ2-7, the complete variable domain is DAMVIQNPRYQVTQFGKPVTLSCSQTLNHNVMYWYQQKSSQAPKLLFHYYDKDFNNEADTPDNFQSRRPNTSFCFLDIRSPGLGDTAMYLCATALGPGGSVEQYFGPGTRLTVT.

This rearrangement joins TRBV4-2 to TRBJ2-7; 9 bases line up with TRBD2. The CDR3 is made up of 15 amino acids. CDR1 and CDR2 from the germline V gene are LGHNA and YNFKEQ. V dropped 3 bases and J dropped 3; count of bases not matched to a gene: 6. CDR3 nucleotides: TGTGCCAGCAGCCACCGCAGTAGCGGGAGCTACGAGCAGTACTTC. Translated: CASSHRSSGSYEQYF.

This clonotype has a handful of counts. The chain is built from TRBV10-3 and TRBJ1-5; D is undetermined. Germline V gene sequence: CDR1 ENHRY, CDR2 SYGVKD. Trimming took 0 bases from V and 7 from J, leaving 10 bases between them. The CDR3 is made up of 14 amino acids. CDR3 residues: CAISESRVGQPQHF. The CDR3 region has the DNA TGTGCCATCAGTGAGTCAAGGGTCGGACAGCCCCAGCATTTT.

The rearrangement links TRBV6-1 to TRBJ2-7; possibly TRBD1 for D (6 bases). The CDR3 spans 12 residues. The V end was cut by 4 bases, the J end by 6 bases, with 10 bases between. Germline V lookup: CDR1 MNHNS, CDR2 SASEGT. The CDR3 loop is CASSGQAIEQYF. The CDR3 DNA is TGTGCCAGCAGTGGACAGGCGATCGAGCAGTACTTC.

The chain recombines TRBV6-5 with TRBJ1-1; maybe TRBD1 (6 bases). CDR1 MNHEY and CDR2 SVGAGI come from the germline V gene. V was trimmed by 0 bases and J by 0 bases, leaving 14 bases between them. The CDR3 is 17 residues long. The CDR3 sequence is CASSYSTGTVVNTEAFF. As DNA, the CDR3 is TGTGCCAGCAGTTACTCTACAGGGACGGTGGTGAACACTGAAGCTTTCTTT.

V and J are TRBV19 and TRBJ1-2, with 7 bases aligning to TRBD1. The junction had 22 bases not matched to a gene; V was cut back by 7 bases and J by 11 bases. This CDR3 is built from 16 residues. Per the germline V gene, CDR1 is LNHDA and CDR2 is SQIVND (reference sequence). CDR3 sequence (DNA): TGTGCCAGTACCCCGATGCGACAGGGAAGCCGTAGTTCGTACACCTTC. Translating gives CASTPMRQGSRSSYTF.

The V and J genes are TRBV20-1 and TRBJ2-2; 8 nucleotides line up with TRBD1. This CDR3 is 16 amino acids long. The V gene's germline CDR1 is DFQATT and CDR2 SNEGSKA (reference sequence). J lost 1 base, V lost 3 bases, and 7 bases had no gene match. The CDR3 sequence: CSARWQGALNTGELFF. The CDR3 DNA reads as TGCAGTGCTAGGTGGCAGGGGGCCTTGAACACCGGGGAGCTGTTTTTT.

This clonotype was picked up a small number of times. The rearrangement links TRBV2 to TRBJ1-2; possibly TRBD1 for D (5 bases). Trimming removed 2 bases from V and 1 base from J, with 11 bases in between. Per the germline V gene, CDR1 is SNHLY and CDR2 is FYNNEI. The CDR3 covers 15 residues. The CDR3 coding sequence is TGTGCCAGCAGTGAACAGGGTAGGGTTAACTATGGCTACACCTTC. Translated, it gives CASSEQGRVNYGYTF.

V and J are TRBV5-4 and TRBJ1-2; D is uncertain. The CDR3 length is 14 residues. V dropped 1 base and J dropped 2 bases, with 9 bases sitting between them. The germline V gene encodes CDR1 SGHNT and CDR2 YYREEE (reference sequence). CDR3 sequence (DNA): TGTGCCAGCAGCTTGTTCAGCCTAAACTATGGCTACACCTTC. Translated: CASSLFSLNYGYTF.

The gene calls are TRBV7-6 and TRBJ2-5, with D hard to call. Trimming stripped 1 base from V and 5 bases from J, with 14 bases between. Germline V lookup: CDR1 SGHVS, CDR2 FNYEAQ. There are 15 residues in the CDR3. DNA of the CDR3: TGTGCCAGCAGCTTAGGGACGGGTTTCGCGGAGACCCAGTACTTC. It translates to CASSLGTGFAETQYF.

This clonotype has only a few counts. The V gene is TRBV7-2, the J gene TRBJ2-7; 9 bases fit TRBD2. This CDR3 has 15 residues. Trimming took 5 bases from V and 7 from J; bases not matched to a gene: 12. CDR1 is SGHTA and CDR2 is FQGNSA in the germline V gene. CDR3 residues: CASSVSGGPSGEQYF. CDR3 coding DNA: TGTGCCAGCAGCGTTAGCGGGGGCCCCTCGGGAGAGCAGTACTTC.

This clonotype has only a few counts. V is TRBV20-1 and J is TRBJ1-4; D is ambiguous. The ends were cut back, 2 bases at V and 3 bases at J, with 10 bases in the middle. Germline V lookup: CDR1 DFQATT, CDR2 SNEGSKA (reference sequence). This CDR3 is built from 14 residues. The chain's CDR3 is CSARPPNSNEKLFF. The CDR3 DNA is TGCAGTGCTAGACCCCCGAACTCTAATGAAAAACTGTTTTTT.

This clonotype has a handful of counts. The V call is TRBV19, the J call TRBJ1-2; D may be TRBD1 (5 bases). Germline V lookup: CDR1 LNHDA, CDR2 SQIVND (reference sequence). V was cut by 5 bases and J by 4 bases, with 14 bases left in between. The CDR3 consists of 14 residues. This CDR3 reads CASSRTERGYGYTF. The CDR3, as DNA: TGTGCCAGTAGTCGGACGGAAAGGGGCTATGGCTACACCTTC. The variable domain in full, completed from reference TRBV19 and TRBJ1-2, reads DGGITQSPKYLFRKEGQNVTLSCEQNLNHDAMYWYRQDPGQGLRLIYYSQIVNDFQKGDIAEGYSVSREKKESFPLTVTSAQKNPTAFYLCASSRTERGYGYTFGSGTRLTVV.

This chain links TRBV19 with TRBJ1-2; a possible D gene is TRBD1 (5 bases). This CDR3 region has 16 residues. Trimming cost V 4 bases and J 3 bases, with 18 bases left between them. The V gene's germline CDR1 is LNHDA and CDR2 SQIVND (reference sequence). The CDR3 coding sequence is TGTGCCAGTAGTAACGCCGGGACGGCGAATTACTATGGCTACACCTTC. Its translation is CASSNAGTANYYGYTF.

The rearrangement links TRBV29-1 to TRBJ1-1; TRBD1 is a possible D gene (6 bases). Trimming took off 6 bases at V and 3 bases at J, with 14 bases between the two ends. Per the germline V gene, CDR1 is SQVTM and CDR2 is ANQGSEA. This CDR3 is 13 amino acids long. CDR3 in amino acids: CSVRQAWDTEAFF. As DNA, the CDR3 is TGCAGCGTGCGACAGGCCTGGGACACTGAAGCTTTCTTT.

This clonotype turned up a few times. The chain joins TRBV29-1 to TRBJ1-5; 9 nucleotides align to TRBD1. From germline, CDR1 is SQVTM and CDR2 ANQGSEA. The CDR3 is 16 residues long. V was clipped by 4 bases and J by 0 bases; unmatched bases: 7. CDR3 sequence: CSVVTGGVDSNQPQHF. CDR3 nucleotides: TGCAGCGTTGTGACAGGGGGGGTAGATAGCAATCAGCCCCAGCATTTT.

The CDR3 here is CASSPSGGQGTQYF. The CDR3 DNA reads as TGTGCCAGCTCACCATCCGGGGGCCAGGGGACCCAGTACTTC. The chain carries TRBV18 and TRBJ2-5, with D possibly called TRBD1 or TRBD2 (6 bases each). Trimming cost V 2 bases and J 7 bases, with 14 bases left between them. The CDR3 extends over 14 amino acids. Germline loops: CDR1 KGHSH, CDR2 LQKENI.

The CDR3 region is CASSRRLQATNEKLFF. In nucleotides, the CDR3 is TGTGCCAGCAGCCGGCGTCTGCAAGCAACTAATGAAAAACTGTTTTTT. This chain joins TRBV5-8 and TRBJ1-4; D not certain. The V end lost 4 bases, the J end lost 0 bases, and 13 bases lay between the germline ends. CDR1 and CDR2 from the germline V gene are SGHTS and YDEGEE. The CDR3 contains 16 residues.

The gene calls are TRBV27 and TRBJ1-5, with D unresolved. Germline CDR1 and CDR2: MNHEY and SMNVEV (reference sequence). The CDR3 is 16 residues long. Trimming cost V 3 bases and J 0 bases, with 12 bases left between them. CDR3 nucleotides: TGTGCCAGCAGTTTTTCGGGCGGTTATAGCAATCAGCCCCAGCATTTT. Encoded protein: CASSFSGGYSNQPQHF.

This clonotype has a handful of counts. The chain couples TRBV10-1 to TRBJ2-2; D call uncertain. The CDR3 is 14 amino acids. Between the trimmed V and J ends, which lost 6 bases and 0 bases, there was a span of 8 bases. CDR1 WNHNN and CDR2 SYGVQD come from the germline V gene (reference sequence). CDR3 amino acids: CASSPTANTGELFF. The CDR3 DNA sequence: TGCGCCAGCAGCCCGACTGCGAACACCGGGGAGCTGTTTTTT.

The chain carries TRBV20-1 and TRBJ2-3; 11 bases are a match to TRBD2. In germline, CDR1 is DFQATT, CDR2 SNEGSKA (reference sequence). This CDR3 contains 15 residues. Trimming took 5 bases from V and 2 from J; bases not matched to a gene: 6. The CDR3 bases are TGCAGTGCTGAACCGGGACTAGCGGTCACAGATACGCAGTATTTT. Amino acids: CSAEPGLAVTDTQYF.

This clonotype was observed a few times. The genes are TRBV6-5 and TRBJ2-1; 10 nucleotides match TRBD2. V lost 4 bases to trimming and J lost 8 bases; unmatched junction nucleotides: 5. CDR3 length equals 14 residues. Germline CDR1 and CDR2: MNHEY and SVGAGI. CDR3 in DNA: TGTGCCAGCAGTTCGCCCGGGACTAGCGATGAGCAGTTCTTC. This codes for CASSSPGTSDEQFF.

V and J are TRBV19 and TRBJ2-1; tentative D call: TRBD1 (6 bases). This CDR3 has 16 amino acids. Germline-derived CDR1 and CDR2 are LNHDA and SQIVND (reference sequence). Trimming cost V 4 bases and J 0 bases, with 13 bases left between them. The CDR3 region is CASSKLQGSSYNEQFF. CDR3 bases: TGTGCCAGTAGTAAATTACAGGGAAGCTCCTACAATGAGCAGTTCTTC.

This chain uses TRBV30 with TRBJ2-1; 7 bases agree with TRBD2. The V segment lost 5 bases and the J segment 7 bases; nucleotides outside the gene matches: 14. This CDR3 spans 15 amino acids. CDR1 and CDR2 from the germline V gene are GTSNPN and SVGIG (reference sequence). Here the CDR3 DNA reads TGTGCCTGGGCCTCCGGACTAGTTGGAGGGAATGAGCAGTTCTTC. It yields the protein CAWASGLVGGNEQFF.

The chain couples TRBV6-4 to TRBJ1-2; D call uncertain. CDR1 is MRHNA, CDR2 SNTAGT, per germline. V dropped 0 bases and J dropped 5 bases, with 4 bases sitting between them. This CDR3 spans 12 amino acids. The DNA for the CDR3 is TGTGCCAGCAGTGACTCTCGGTATGGCTACACCTTC. Translated: CASSDSRYGYTF.

The chain links TRBV28 to TRBJ1-2; 7 bases are shared with TRBD1. CDR1 is MDHEN and CDR2 is SYDVKM in the germline V gene. The V segment lost 7 bases and the J segment 8 bases; nucleotides outside the gene matches: 16. The CDR3 extends over 15 amino acids. The CDR3 sequence is CASTETRTGARGYTF. CDR3 nucleotide sequence: TGTGCCAGCACCGAAACTCGAACAGGGGCAAGGGGCTACACCTTC.

The gene calls are TRBV19 and TRBJ2-7, with D tentatively TRBD1 (6 bases). Germline lookup yields CDR1 LNHDA and CDR2 SQIVND (reference sequence). Trimming took off 0 bases at V and 9 bases at J, with 15 bases between the two ends. The CDR3 sequence is 14 residues long. CDR3 sequence: CASSIDLGQTVQYF. CDR3 sequence (DNA): TGTGCCAGTAGTATAGATCTGGGACAAACTGTGCAGTACTTC.

The J gene is TRBJ2-1, the V gene TRBV6-2 or TRBV6-3; the match to TRBD2 covers 10 bases. This CDR3 spans 17 amino acids. Trimming removed 6 bases from V and 4 bases from J; junction bases left unmatched: 12. Germline CDR1 and CDR2: MNHEY and SVGEGT. The CDR3 coding sequence is TGTGCCAGCAGAACGGAGAGATCTAGCGGGGGTTACAATGAGCAGTTCTTC. This encodes CASRTERSSGGYNEQFF.